This passage covers 24 T cell receptor beta chains from one sample sequenced in a study of cytomegalovirus exposure and HLA in healthy donors. The PCR made use of 60 Vbeta and 13 Jbeta primers. Measured with immunoSEQ multiplex PCR; TCRdb has only the in-frame clones, and not every one. The sample lists some 100,000 clones, 75% occurring once. Sequenced material: PBMCs. Source of these receptors: a man aged 50-60 years in good health and CMV-seronegative.

The chain carries TRBV29-1 and TRBJ1-2, with TRBD1 matching 9 bases. This CDR3 region has 13 residues. The ends lost 6 bases at V and 0 bases at J; junction bases unmatched: 2. The germline V gene encodes CDR1 SQVTM and CDR2 ANQGSEA. CDR3 coding DNA: TGCAGCGTGAGACAGGGGGCTAACTATGGCTACACCTTC. It translates to CSVRQGANYGYTF. Using reference TRBV29-1 and TRBJ1-2 for the parts outside the CDR3, the full variable domain is SAVISQKPSRDICQRGTSLTIQCQVDSQVTMMFWYRQQPGQSLTLIATANQGSEATYESGFVIDKFPISRPNLTFSTLTVSNMSPEDSSIYLCSVRQGANYGYTFGSGTRLTVV.

On this clone: The sample contains more than one DNA sequence encoding this CDR3. V usage is TRBV7-2 and J usage is TRBJ2-5; 8 positions match TRBD1. Germline V gene lookup returns CDR1 SGHTA and CDR2 FQGNSA. V was clipped by 6 bases and J by 5 bases; unmatched bases: 5. This CDR3 is built from 13 residues. The CDR3 nucleotides are TGTGCCAGCAGTCTGGGACAGGCGGAGACCCAGTACTTC. Residues: CASSLGQAETQYF.

The chain recombines TRBV6-5 with TRBJ2-7; 9 nucleotides agree with TRBD1. V shed 7 bases and J 5 bases; nucleotides not matched to a gene: 12. This CDR3 has 15 residues. The germline CDR1 and CDR2 sequences are MNHEY and SVGAGI. CDR3 sequence (DNA): TGTGCCAGCATGGGGACGAGGGGACAGGGACACGAGCAGTACTTC. Its protein is CASMGTRGQGHEQYF.

The chain has TRBV5-1 and TRBJ2-7; 8 bases match TRBD2. The V gene's germline CDR1 is SGHRS and CDR2 YFSETQ. The CDR3 totals 16 residues. V lost 0 bases and J lost 2; bases outside the gene matches: 7. CDR3 DNA: TGCGCCAGCAGCTTGGGGAGGGTAGCGGGAACCTACGAGCAGTACTTC. Its translation is CASSLGRVAGTYEQYF.

The chain is built from TRBV7-9 and TRBJ2-7, with TRBD1 as a possible D gene (6 bases). V lost 0 bases to trimming and J lost 0 bases, with 12 bases between them. The germline V gene encodes CDR1 SEHNR and CDR2 FQNEAQ (reference sequence). This CDR3 is built from 16 residues. The CDR3 loop is CASSLAPGHNSYEQYF. The CDR3 DNA reads as TGTGCCAGCAGCTTAGCACCGGGACACAACTCCTACGAGCAGTACTTC.

The rearrangement uses TRBV7-3 and TRBJ2-2; D is undetermined. CDR1 SGHTA and CDR2 FQGTGA come from the germline V gene. CDR3 length: 16 residues. V gave up 4 bases and J gave up 0 bases, with 12 bases separating them. The CDR3 region has the DNA TGTGCCAGCAGCTACCAGGCAGGAACGAACACCGGGGAGCTGTTTTTT. Translating it yields CASSYQAGTNTGELFF.

This chain links TRBV28 with TRBJ2-3, with D tentatively TRBD2 (7 bases). CDR1 and CDR2 from the germline V gene are MDHEN and SYDVKM. With 6 bases removed from V and 6 bases from J, the gap between germline ends came to 16 bases. This CDR3 has 14 amino acids. CDR3 DNA: TGTGCCAGCAGCCTGGGGGGGCAGGTCGATACGCAGTATTTT. It codes for CASSLGGQVDTQYF.

This clone came up a few times. The CDR3 here is CASGSGTSYEQYF. DNA for the CDR3: TGTGCCAGCGGGAGCGGGACTTCCTACGAGCAGTACTTC. This chain uses TRBV9 with TRBJ2-7; TRBD2 agrees at 7 bases. Trimming cost V 7 bases and J 1 base; bases outside gene matches: 5. The length of the CDR3 is 13 residues. Per germline, CDR1 SGDLS and CDR2 YYNGEE.

This clone was seen many times. This chain connects TRBV7-3 to TRBJ1-1; maybe TRBD1 (5 bases). The CDR3 spans 13 residues. Germline-derived CDR1 and CDR2 are SGHTA and FQGTGA. The ends were cut back, 5 bases at V and 2 bases at J, with 9 bases in the middle. CDR3 in amino acids: CASSMGPNTEAFF. The CDR3 region has the DNA TGTGCCAGCAGCATGGGGCCAAACACTGAAGCTTTCTTT.

The chain has TRBV2 and TRBJ2-5, with D perhaps matching TRBD1 (6 bases). Per the germline V gene, CDR1 is SNHLY and CDR2 is FYNNEI. Trimming pared 6 bases from V and 1 base from J, leaving 18 bases between. CDR3 size: 16 residues. CDR3 sequence (DNA): TGTGCCAGCAGGGGCCTTAGGTTGGGGGCCCAAGAGACCCAGTACTTC. This encodes CASRGLRLGAQETQYF. Supplemented by reference TRBV2 and TRBJ2-5, the full variable domain reads EPEVTQTPSHQVTQMGQEVILRCVPISNHLYFYWYRQILGQKVEFLVSFYNNEISEKSEIFDDQFSVERPDGSNFTLKIRSTKLEDSAMYFCASRGLRLGAQETQYFGPGTRLLVL.

V usage is TRBV15 and J usage is TRBJ1-1; a possible D gene is TRBD1 (5 bases). Germline V CDR1 and CDR2: LNHNV, YYDKDF (reference sequence). The CDR3 contains 13 residues. The V gene lost 1 base and the J gene lost 6 bases, with 9 bases spanning the gap. The CDR3 DNA reads as TGTGCCACCAGCAGAGGACAGCACCCTGAAGCTTTCTTT. This translates into CATSRGQHPEAFF.

This sequence joins TRBV28 and TRBJ2-5; D might be TRBD2 (6 bases). The CDR3 totals 13 residues. V lost 6 bases and J 7 bases, leaving 15 bases between the germline ends. From germline, CDR1 is MDHEN and CDR2 SYDVKM. The CDR3 DNA is TGTGCCAGCAGCCGTCGGGGGATCAGGACCCAGTACTTC. Protein product: CASSRRGIRTQYF.

The rearrangement uses TRBV6-5 and TRBJ2-5; no reliable D call. Per the germline V gene, CDR1 is MNHEY and CDR2 is SVGAGI. V was shortened by 0 bases and J by 4 bases, with 9 bases between the two germline ends. This CDR3 is built from 14 residues. The DNA for the CDR3 is TGTGCCAGCAGTTACTCCGGTGGGCGAGAGACCCAGTACTTC. This encodes CASSYSGGRETQYF.

The chain employs TRBV15 and TRBJ1-4; D possibly corresponds to TRBD1 (6 bases). Germline V gives CDR1 LNHNV, CDR2 YYDKDF (reference sequence). This CDR3 has 15 amino acids. With 3 bases removed from V and 8 bases from J, the gap between germline ends came to 16 bases. The CDR3 sequence is CATSSPVTGWEKLFF. As DNA, the CDR3 is TGTGCCACCAGCAGCCCGGTAACAGGGTGGGAAAAACTGTTTTTT.

The CDR3 coding sequence is TGCGCCAGCAGCCAAGGGACTAGCGGGAGGGCGAGCCAAGAGACCCAGTACTTC. Protein sequence: CASSQGTSGRASQETQYF. This chain connects TRBV5-1 to TRBJ2-5; 16 positions match TRBD2. The CDR3 length is 18 residues. Germline CDR1 and CDR2: SGHRS and YFSETQ. V gave up 4 bases and J gave up 1 base; unmatched junction bases: 7.

Only a few counts were recorded for this clone. This rearrangement joins TRBV28 to TRBJ2-7; 11 bases are shared with TRBD2. The CDR3 is 14 residues long. Germline V lookup: CDR1 MDHEN, CDR2 SYDVKM. V was pared by 10 bases and J by 2 bases, with 7 bases of the junction left unmatched. The CDR3 sequence is CATQGLAETYEQYF. Written as DNA, the CDR3 is TGTGCCACCCAGGGACTAGCGGAAACCTACGAGCAGTACTTC.

J is TRBJ2-7 and V is TRBV6-6, with 7 bases matching TRBD2. Germline-derived CDR1 and CDR2 are MNHNY and SVGAGI (reference sequence). The CDR3 totals 14 residues. With V trimmed by 6 bases and J by 1 base, 6 bases remained unmatched. The CDR3 region is CASSPPGGSYEQYF. The CDR3 DNA reads TGTGCCAGCAGCCCTCCGGGGGGATCCTACGAGCAGTACTTC.

The chain couples TRBV2 to TRBJ2-5; D might be TRBD1 (7 bases). Germline CDR1 SNHLY, CDR2 FYNNEI. The V end lost 9 bases, the J end lost 1 base, and 18 bases lay between the germline ends. The CDR3 sequence is 15 residues long. The CDR3 is CASNYRGGRQETQYF. CDR3 nucleotides: TGTGCCAGTAATTACAGGGGAGGACGCCAAGAGACCCAGTACTTC. The full variable domain, rest sourced from reference TRBV2 and TRBJ2-5, is EPEVTQTPSHQVTQMGQEVILRCVPISNHLYFYWYRQILGQKVEFLVSFYNNEISEKSEIFDDQFSVERPDGSNFTLKIRSTKLEDSAMYFCASNYRGGRQETQYFGPGTRLLVL.

This chain connects TRBV19 to TRBJ1-1; TRBD1 aligns across 10 bases. CDR3 length: 17 amino acids. J lost 3 bases, V lost 4 bases, and 11 bases had no gene match. The germline gives CDR1 LNHDA, CDR2 SQIVND (reference sequence). CDR3 sequence reads: CASSTTTGDRGHTEAFF. DNA of the CDR3: TGTGCCAGTAGTACAACGACCGGCGACAGGGGGCACACTGAAGCTTTCTTT.

This clone was seen once. J is TRBJ1-1 and V is TRBV6-6, with D possibly being TRBD1 (6 bases). Germline CDR1 is MNHNY and CDR2 is SVGAGI (reference sequence). This CDR3 region has 14 residues. V was cut by 8 bases and J by 3 bases, with 16 bases left in between. CDR3 nucleotides: TGTGCCAGCTCGCTTTCAACAGGGTACACTGAAGCTTTCTTT. This encodes CASSLSTGYTEAFF.

V and J are TRBV30 and TRBJ1-5; a possible D gene is TRBD1 (5 bases). CDR1 is GTSNPN and CDR2 is SVGIG in the germline V gene (reference sequence). Trimming removed 3 bases at V and 11 bases at J, with 23 bases between. The CDR3 runs 15 residues. CDR3 residues: CAWSANGARFSAQHF. Written as DNA, the CDR3 is TGTGCCTGGAGCGCGAATGGGGCCCGGTTTTCGGCCCAGCATTTT. Together with reference TRBV30 and TRBJ1-5, the CDR3 gives the full variable domain: SQTIHQWPATLVQPVGSPLSLECTVEGTSNPNLYWYRQAAGRGLQLLFYSVGIGQISSEVPQNLSASRPQDRQFILSSKKLLLSDSGFYLCAWSANGARFSAQHFGDGTRLSIL.

The CDR3 protein is CASSYRDRDYNEQFF. The CDR3 bases are TGTGCCAGCAGTTACCGGGACAGAGACTACAATGAGCAGTTCTTC. The chain recombines TRBV6-5 with TRBJ2-1; 7 bases match TRBD1. V was clipped by 2 bases and J by 3 bases; unmatched bases: 4. Per the germline V gene, CDR1 is MNHEY and CDR2 is SVGAGI. The CDR3 totals 15 residues.

The chain couples TRBV28 to TRBJ2-1; 7 positions match TRBD2. The ends lost 3 bases at V and 6 bases at J; junction bases unmatched: 8. The V gene's germline CDR1 is MDHEN and CDR2 SYDVKM. This CDR3 contains 15 residues. CDR3 bases: TGTGCCAGCAGTTTCCGCGGGAGAGTTTTCAATGAGCAGTTCTTC. Translated, it gives CASSFRGRVFNEQFF.

V gene TRBV11-2 combines with J gene TRBJ2-5, with 9 bases that match TRBD2. This CDR3 has 14 amino acids. Germline assignment: CDR1 SGHAT and CDR2 FQNNGV. With V trimmed by 3 bases and J by 5 bases, 4 bases remained unmatched. CDR3 in DNA: TGTGCCAGCAGCTTGTACAGCGGGGGGGAGACCCAGTACTTC. Translated, it gives CASSLYSGGETQYF.